This T cell receptor beta chain was sequenced during a study of cytomegalovirus exposure and HLA in healthy donors (dated by TCRdb to 2016 to 2017). Study-level background: A later analysis indicated that the 130 or so validation repertoires were generated on the platform also employed for the 700 or so repertoires of the first cohort. The study aimed to test whether signatures of past pathogen exposure could be identified by cataloging public T cell receptors. To predict cytomegalovirus infection status, the study brought together high-throughput TCR immunosequencing, statistical association of individual TCRs with disease status, and machine learning. A separate validation cohort of 90 to 150 different subjects was used in addition to the 666-subject first cohort.

Library preparation used the immunoSEQ multiplex PCR assay. For the original study's pipeline: A statistical classification framework was built to diagnose cytomegalovirus status from the catalog of TCR beta chain sequences. TCRdb stores this immuneACCESS table with in-frame sequences only. Part of the clones is absent; in the studies checked, under half of the shortfall reflects unresolved V genes, and no reason is known for the rest. V and J calls and clone size are as listed in that table; D and trimming were resolved from the DNA. The sample table holds over 250,000 clones, of which about 90% were seen once. The ten top clones hold approximately 1.2% of the sample. About this clone: There is no known antigen for this receptor. Nothing much larger sits one base from this clone, and base qualities are not available.

Separate from the roughly 660-subject first cohort, the validation cohort of around 130 subjects was the group to which the donors belonged. The full study reports these points: Across donors, most TCR sequences were observed very rarely, whereas some public TCRs were present in many individuals. In the study, 150 to 200 TCR beta chains were listed as associated with cytomegalovirus. Subsequent analysis determined that TCRs grouped into clusters in the first cohort also showed a tendency toward co-occurrence across the 90 to 150 validation repertoires, and approximately 93% of cluster scores exceeded 0. In vitro tests confirmed that a few of the cytomegalovirus-associated TCR beta chains recognize cytomegalovirus antigens. According to the authors, the approach could potentially be generalized to other disease states and immunological phenotypes. In both the original and validation cohorts, the classifier was reported to diagnose cytomegalovirus status with high specificity and sensitivity. A later analysis lacked HLA typing for the validation cohort, so it scored co-occurrence in that cohort across all 110 or so repertoires.

The source material was PBMCs. This TCR came from a woman aged 25 to 39 in good health and CMV-seropositive.

The bases read TGCAGCGTTGAAGCCGGGACAGGGGGCTACGAGCAGTACTTC. Its protein reads: CSVEAGTGGYEQYF. The sequence is built from TRBV29-1 and TRBJ2-7, and TRBD1 aligns with 11 junction nucleotides. The CDR3 measures 14 amino acids from cysteine to phenylalanine. Solely the CDR3 DNA is kept, with 42 bases framed from the first base. The CDR1 and CDR2 encoded by the germline V gene are SQVTM and ANQGSEA. V is pruned by 1 base and J by 3 bases, leaving 2 bases of the junction without a gene match.